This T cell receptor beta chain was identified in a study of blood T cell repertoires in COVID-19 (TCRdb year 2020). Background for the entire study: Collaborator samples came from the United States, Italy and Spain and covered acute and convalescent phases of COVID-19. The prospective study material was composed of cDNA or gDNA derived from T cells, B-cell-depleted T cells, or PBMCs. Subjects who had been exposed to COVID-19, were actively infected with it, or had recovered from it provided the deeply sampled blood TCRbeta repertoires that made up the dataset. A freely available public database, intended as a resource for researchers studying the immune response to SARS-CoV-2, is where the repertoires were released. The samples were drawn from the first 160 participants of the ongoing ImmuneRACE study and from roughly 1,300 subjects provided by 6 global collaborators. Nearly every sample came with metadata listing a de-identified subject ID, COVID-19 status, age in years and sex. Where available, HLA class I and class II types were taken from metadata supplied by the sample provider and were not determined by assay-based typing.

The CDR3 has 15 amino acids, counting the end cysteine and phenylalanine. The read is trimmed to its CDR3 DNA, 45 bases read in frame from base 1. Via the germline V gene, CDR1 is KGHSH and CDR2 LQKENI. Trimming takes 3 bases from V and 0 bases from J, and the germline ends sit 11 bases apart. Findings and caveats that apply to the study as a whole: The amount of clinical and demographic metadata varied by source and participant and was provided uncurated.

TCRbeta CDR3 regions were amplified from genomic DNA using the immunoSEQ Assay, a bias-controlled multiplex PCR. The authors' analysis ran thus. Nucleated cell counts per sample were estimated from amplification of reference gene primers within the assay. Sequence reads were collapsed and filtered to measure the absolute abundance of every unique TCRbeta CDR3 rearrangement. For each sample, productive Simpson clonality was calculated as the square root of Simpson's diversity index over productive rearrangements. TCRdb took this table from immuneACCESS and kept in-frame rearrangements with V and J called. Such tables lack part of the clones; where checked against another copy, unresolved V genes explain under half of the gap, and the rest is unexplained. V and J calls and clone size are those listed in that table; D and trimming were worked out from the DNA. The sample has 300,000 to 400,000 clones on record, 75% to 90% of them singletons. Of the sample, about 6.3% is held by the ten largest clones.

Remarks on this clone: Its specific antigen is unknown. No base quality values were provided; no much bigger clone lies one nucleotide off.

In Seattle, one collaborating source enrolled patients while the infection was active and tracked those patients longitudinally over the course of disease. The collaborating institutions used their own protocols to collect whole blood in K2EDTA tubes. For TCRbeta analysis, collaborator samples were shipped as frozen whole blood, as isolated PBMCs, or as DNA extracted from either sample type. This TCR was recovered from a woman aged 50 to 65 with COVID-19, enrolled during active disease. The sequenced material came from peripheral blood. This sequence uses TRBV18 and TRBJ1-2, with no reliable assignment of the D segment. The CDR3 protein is CASSPDHRANYGYTF. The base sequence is TGTGCCAGCTCACCCGATCACAGAGCTAACTATGGCTACACCTTC.